The clone carrying this TCR beta chain showed up just a few times. As yet, its antigen is unknown. These data originate in a study of CD8 T cells in ankylosing spondylitis. Quantitative 5'-RACE with molecular barcodes was used to make the TCR beta libraries. TCRdb re-called the 5' RACE reads through MiXCR, storing one row per CDR3 protein. The table has some 330,000 distinct CDR3 sequences, 6.5% to 10% seen once; the top ten hold 13% to 15%. The V end was cut by 2 bases, the J end by 0 bases, with 14 bases between. The CDR3 sequence is 15 residues long. Germline lookup yields CDR1 DFQATT and CDR2 SNEGSKA (reference sequence). Study results and caveats: For ankylosing spondylitis blood, a TCR beta motif of several highly homologous variants appeared characteristic. In peripheral blood, disease-linked CD8+ clones occurred at relatively low frequencies. From matched ankylosing spondylitis synovial fluid, disease-linked clones were reportedly recovered at significantly enriched levels. In the blood and synovial fluid of reactive arthritis, some motif variants had been previously reported.

The clonotype comes from a male donor with ankylosing spondylitis. Input material: blood, either unsorted or a sorted T cell fraction (not recorded which). The chain has TRBV20-1 and TRBJ2-7, with D maybe TRBD2 (5 bases). The CDR3 is CSARMIGGSSYEQYF. The CDR3 DNA follows: TGCAGTGCTAGAATGATCGGAGGTAGCTCCTACGAGCAGTACTTC.